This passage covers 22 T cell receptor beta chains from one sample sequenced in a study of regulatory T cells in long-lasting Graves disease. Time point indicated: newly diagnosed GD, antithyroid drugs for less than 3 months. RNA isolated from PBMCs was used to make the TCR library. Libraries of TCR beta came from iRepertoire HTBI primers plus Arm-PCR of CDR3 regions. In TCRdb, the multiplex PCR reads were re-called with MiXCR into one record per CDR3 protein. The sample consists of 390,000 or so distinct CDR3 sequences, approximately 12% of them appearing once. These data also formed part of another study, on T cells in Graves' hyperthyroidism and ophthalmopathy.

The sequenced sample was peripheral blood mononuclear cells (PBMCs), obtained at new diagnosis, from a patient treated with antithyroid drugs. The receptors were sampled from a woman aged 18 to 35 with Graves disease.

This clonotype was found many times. CDR3: CASSFDSHTDTQYF. The CDR3 nucleotides are TGTGCCAGCAGCTTCGACAGCCACACAGATACGCAGTATTTT. The rearrangement uses TRBV7-3 and TRBJ2-3; a possible D gene is TRBD1 (5 bases). Germline lookup yields CDR1 SGHTA and CDR2 FQGTGA. Trimming removed 3 bases at V and 2 bases at J, with 9 bases between. The CDR3 covers 14 residues.

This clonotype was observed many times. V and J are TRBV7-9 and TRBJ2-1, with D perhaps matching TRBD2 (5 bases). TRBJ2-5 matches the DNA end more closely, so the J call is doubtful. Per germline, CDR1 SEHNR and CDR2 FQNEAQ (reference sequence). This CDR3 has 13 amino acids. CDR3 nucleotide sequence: TGTGCCAGCAGCCGAGGGCTGGGGGAGACCCAGTACTTC. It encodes CASSRGLGETQYF.

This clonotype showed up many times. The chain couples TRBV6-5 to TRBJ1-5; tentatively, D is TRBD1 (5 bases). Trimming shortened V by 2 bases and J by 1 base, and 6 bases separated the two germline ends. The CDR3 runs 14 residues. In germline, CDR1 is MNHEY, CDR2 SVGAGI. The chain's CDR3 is CASSYRDSNQPQHF. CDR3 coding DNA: TGTGCCAGCAGTTACCGGGACAGCAATCAGCCCCAGCATTTT.

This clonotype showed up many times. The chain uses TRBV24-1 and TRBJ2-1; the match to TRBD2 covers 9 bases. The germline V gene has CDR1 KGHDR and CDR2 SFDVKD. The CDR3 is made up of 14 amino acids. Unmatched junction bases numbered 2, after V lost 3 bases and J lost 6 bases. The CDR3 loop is CATSDGRGGNEQFF. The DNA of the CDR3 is TGTGCCACCAGTGATGGGCGGGGGGGCAATGAGCAGTTCTTC.

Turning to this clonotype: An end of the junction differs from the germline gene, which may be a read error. The CDR3 DNA reads as TGCGCCAGCAGCCAAGGTGCCCTAGCGGGAGTGTACGAGCAGTACTTC. This codes for CASSQGALAGVYEQYF. The chain has TRBV7-2 and TRBJ2-7; 10 nucleotides agree with TRBD2. This CDR3 has 16 residues. The V gene's germline CDR1 is SGHTA and CDR2 FQGNSA. Together with reference TRBV7-2 and TRBJ2-7, the CDR3 gives the full variable domain: GAGVSQSPSNKVTEKGKDVELRCDPISGHTALYWYRQSLGQGLEFLIYFQGNSAPDKSGLPSDRFSAERTGGSVSTLTIQRTQQEDSAVYLCASSQGALAGVYEQYFGPGTRLTVT.

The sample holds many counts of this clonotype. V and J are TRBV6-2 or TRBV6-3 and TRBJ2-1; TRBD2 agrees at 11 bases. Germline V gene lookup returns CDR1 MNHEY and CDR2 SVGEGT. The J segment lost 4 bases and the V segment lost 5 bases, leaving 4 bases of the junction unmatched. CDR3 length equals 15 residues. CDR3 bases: TGTGCCAGCAGTGAAGCTAGCGGGGGGTACAATGAGCAGTTCTTC. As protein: CASSEASGGYNEQFF.

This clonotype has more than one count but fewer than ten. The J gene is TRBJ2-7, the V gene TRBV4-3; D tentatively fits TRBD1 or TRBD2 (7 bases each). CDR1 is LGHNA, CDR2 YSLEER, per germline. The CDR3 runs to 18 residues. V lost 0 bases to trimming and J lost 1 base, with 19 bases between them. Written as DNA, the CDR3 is TGCGCCAGCAGCCAAGACGCAGCAGGGGGAGGGAGGTCCTACGAGCAGTACTTC. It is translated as CASSQDAAGGGRSYEQYF.

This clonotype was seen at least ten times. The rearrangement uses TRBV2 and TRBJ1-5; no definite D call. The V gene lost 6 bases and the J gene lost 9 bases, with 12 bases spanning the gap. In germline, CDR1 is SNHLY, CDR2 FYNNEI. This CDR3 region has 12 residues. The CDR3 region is CASSTTKGPQHF. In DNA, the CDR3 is TGTGCCAGCAGCACTACAAAAGGGCCCCAGCATTTT.

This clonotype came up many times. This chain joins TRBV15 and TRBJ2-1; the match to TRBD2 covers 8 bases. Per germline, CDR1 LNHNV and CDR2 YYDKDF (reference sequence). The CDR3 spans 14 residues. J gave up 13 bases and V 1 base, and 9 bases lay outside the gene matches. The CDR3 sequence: CATSRGTSRSSQFF. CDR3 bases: TGTGCCACCAGCAGAGGGACTAGCCGGTCCTCTCAGTTCTTC.

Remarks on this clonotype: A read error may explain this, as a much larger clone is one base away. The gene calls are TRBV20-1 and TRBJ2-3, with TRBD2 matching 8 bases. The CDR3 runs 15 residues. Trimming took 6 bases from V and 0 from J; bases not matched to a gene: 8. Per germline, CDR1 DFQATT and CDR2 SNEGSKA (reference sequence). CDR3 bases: TGCAGTGCCAGTAGTCGACTAGCGAGCACAGATACGCAGTATTTT. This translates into CSASSRLASTDTQYF.

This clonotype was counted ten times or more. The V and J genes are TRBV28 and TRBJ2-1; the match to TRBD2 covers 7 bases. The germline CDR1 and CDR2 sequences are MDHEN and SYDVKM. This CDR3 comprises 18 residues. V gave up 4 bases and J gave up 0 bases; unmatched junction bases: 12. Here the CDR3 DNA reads TGTGCCAGCAGTTCCGGAACTAGCGACACCTTCTCCTACAATGAGCAGTTCTTC. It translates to CASSSGTSDTFSYNEQFF.

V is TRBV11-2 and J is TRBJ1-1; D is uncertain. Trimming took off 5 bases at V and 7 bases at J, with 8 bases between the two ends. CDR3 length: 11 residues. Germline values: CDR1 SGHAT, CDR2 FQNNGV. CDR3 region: CASSARNEAFF. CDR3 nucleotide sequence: TGTGCCAGCAGCGCCAGAAATGAAGCTTTCTTT.

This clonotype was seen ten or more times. Here the CDR3 DNA reads TGCAGTGCCCTCCGGGTACTAGTTAGCTACAATGAGCAGTTCTTC. Translation: CSALRVLVSYNEQFF. The chain employs TRBV20-1 and TRBJ2-1; perhaps TRBD2 as D (5 bases). CDR3 size: 15 residues. Deletions cut 6 bases from V and 3 bases from J, with 18 bases between. The V gene's germline CDR1 is DFQATT and CDR2 SNEGSKA (reference sequence).

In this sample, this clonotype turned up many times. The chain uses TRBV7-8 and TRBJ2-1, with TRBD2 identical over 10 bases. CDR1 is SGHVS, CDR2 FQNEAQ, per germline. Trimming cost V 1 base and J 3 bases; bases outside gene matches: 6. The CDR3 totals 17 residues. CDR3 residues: CASSLGVAGGLYNEQFF. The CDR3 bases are TGTGCCAGCAGCTTAGGCGTAGCGGGGGGCCTCTACAATGAGCAGTTCTTC.

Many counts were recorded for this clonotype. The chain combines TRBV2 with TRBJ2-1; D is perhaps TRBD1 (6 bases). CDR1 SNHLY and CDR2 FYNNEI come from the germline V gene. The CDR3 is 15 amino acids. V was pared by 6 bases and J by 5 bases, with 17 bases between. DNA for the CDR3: TGTGCCAGCAGAAACAGGGTTAGGAACCACAATGAGCAGTTCTTC. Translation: CASRNRVRNHNEQFF.

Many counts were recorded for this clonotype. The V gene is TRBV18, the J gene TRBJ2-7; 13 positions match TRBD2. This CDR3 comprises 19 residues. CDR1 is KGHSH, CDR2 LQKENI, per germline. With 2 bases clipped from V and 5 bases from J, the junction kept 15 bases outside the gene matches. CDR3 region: CASSPKRFTSGRAEDEQYF. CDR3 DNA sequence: TGTGCCAGCTCACCAAAGCGTTTCACTAGCGGGAGGGCCGAAGACGAGCAGTACTTC.

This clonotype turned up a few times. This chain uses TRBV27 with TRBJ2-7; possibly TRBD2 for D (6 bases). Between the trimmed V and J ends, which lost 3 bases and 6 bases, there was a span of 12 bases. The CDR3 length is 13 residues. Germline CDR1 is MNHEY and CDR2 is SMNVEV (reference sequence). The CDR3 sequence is CASSFQTRSEQYF. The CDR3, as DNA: TGTGCCAGCAGTTTCCAGACTAGATCCGAGCAGTACTTC.

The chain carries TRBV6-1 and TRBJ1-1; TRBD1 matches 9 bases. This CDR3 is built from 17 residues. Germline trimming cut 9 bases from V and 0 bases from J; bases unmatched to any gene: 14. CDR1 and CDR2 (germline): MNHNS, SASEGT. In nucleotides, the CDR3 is TGTGCCAGTTCATACAGGGGGCTAAATCCCATGAACACTGAAGCTTTCTTT. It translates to CASSYRGLNPMNTEAFF.

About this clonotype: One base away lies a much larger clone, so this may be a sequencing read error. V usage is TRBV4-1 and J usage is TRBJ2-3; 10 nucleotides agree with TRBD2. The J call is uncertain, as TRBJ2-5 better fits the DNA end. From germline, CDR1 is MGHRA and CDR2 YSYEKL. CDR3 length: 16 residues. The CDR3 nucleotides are TGCGCCAGCAGCCAAGGCAGCGGGGGGGCCTTTGGGACCCAGTACTTC. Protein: CASSQGSGGAFGTQYF.

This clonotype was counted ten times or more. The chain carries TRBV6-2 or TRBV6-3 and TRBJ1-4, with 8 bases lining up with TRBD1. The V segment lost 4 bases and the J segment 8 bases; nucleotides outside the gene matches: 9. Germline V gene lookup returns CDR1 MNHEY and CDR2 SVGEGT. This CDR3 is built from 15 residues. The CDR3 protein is CASSFTQGAGEKLFF. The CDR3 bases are TGTGCCAGCAGTTTTACCCAGGGGGCCGGGGAAAAACTGTTTTTT.

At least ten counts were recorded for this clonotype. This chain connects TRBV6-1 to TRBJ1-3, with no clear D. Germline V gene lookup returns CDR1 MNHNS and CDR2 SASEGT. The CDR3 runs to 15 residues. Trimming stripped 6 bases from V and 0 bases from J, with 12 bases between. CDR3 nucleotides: TGTGCCAGCAGGCCCGACCTGAGCTCTGGAAACACCATATATTTT. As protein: CASRPDLSSGNTIYF.

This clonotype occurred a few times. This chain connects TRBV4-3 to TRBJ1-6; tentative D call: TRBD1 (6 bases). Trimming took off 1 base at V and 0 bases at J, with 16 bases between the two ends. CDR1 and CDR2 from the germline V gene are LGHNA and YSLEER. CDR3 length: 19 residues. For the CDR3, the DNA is TGCGCCAGCAGCCAAGGATGGACAGACAGAAGCTCCTATAATTCACCCCTCCACTTT. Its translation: CASSQGWTDRSSYNSPLHF.